The clone carrying this TCR beta chain has only one observation. Random hexamers served to reverse transcribe roughly 0.5 to 1 ug RNA. TCRdb re-derived calls from the immunoSEQ multiplex PCR reads in MiXCR, one entry per CDR3 protein. The table lists 350,000 to 550,000 distinct CDR3 sequences, around 85% of them singletons. These data are taken from a study of CD8 T cells in Susac syndrome. Germline-derived CDR1 and CDR2 are SGHAT and FQNNGV. CDR3 length: 14 amino acids. V was pared by 2 bases and J by 6 bases, with 13 bases between. Blood CD8+ and CD4+ T cells underwent high-throughput TCR beta sequencing.

The specimen was CD8+ T cells from PBMCs. The gene calls are TRBV11-2 and TRBJ1-1; a weak D match, TRBD1 (5 bases). This TCR was sampled from a human donor with multiple sclerosis. CDR3 region: CASSLPLWGAEAFF. The CDR3 DNA follows: TGTGCCAGCAGCTTACCCCTGTGGGGCGCTGAAGCTTTCTTT.